What follows are 17 T cell receptor beta chains derived from one specimen sequenced in a study of blood T cell repertoires in COVID-19. Sequencing was performed with immunoSEQ multiplex PCR; in TCRdb, only in-frame clones are kept and a portion is missing. The repertoire has 40,000 to 60,000 clones, about 81% of them found once; the top ten carry roughly 4.4%. The sequenced sample consisted of peripheral blood. These receptors were taken from a man aged 45-65 years with active COVID-19.

The V and J genes are TRBV4-2 and TRBJ2-5; 9 bases line up with TRBD2. The junction had 16 bases not matched to a gene; V was cut back by 0 bases and J by 5 bases. The CDR3 spans 19 residues. The germline V gene encodes CDR1 LGHNA and CDR2 YNFKEQ. In nucleotides, the CDR3 is TGTGCCAGCAGCCAAGATCTGGCGCGATCAGCGGGGGGTTTGGAGACCCAGTACTTC. It specifies CASSQDLARSAGGLETQYF.

The gene calls are TRBV4-1 and TRBJ1-1; D is possibly TRBD1 (5 bases). This CDR3 has 14 residues. In germline, CDR1 is MGHRA, CDR2 YSYEKL. V was shortened by 4 bases and J by 6 bases, with 15 bases between the two germline ends. The CDR3 DNA reads as TGCGCCAGCAGCCTCAAATGGGGGGATTCTGAAGCTTTCTTT. Translation: CASSLKWGDSEAFF.

The V and J genes are TRBV6-6 and TRBJ2-2; 9 bases match TRBD1. Germline lookup yields CDR1 MNHNY and CDR2 SVGAGI (reference sequence). Germline trimming cut 4 bases from V and 7 bases from J; bases unmatched to any gene: 7. The CDR3 length is 15 residues. The CDR3: CASSSGQGYGGELFF. DNA for the CDR3: TGTGCCAGCAGTTCGGGACAGGGTTACGGCGGGGAGCTGTTTTTT.

A few counts support this clone. This chain links TRBV7-6 with TRBJ1-6, with TRBD1 matching 9 bases. V lost 1 base, J lost 7 bases, and 5 bases stayed unmatched. Germline CDR1 SGHVS, CDR2 FNYEAQ. The CDR3 runs 16 residues. The CDR3, as DNA: TGTGCCAGCAGCTTAGGGGGACAGGGCGGGAATTCACCCCTCCACTTT. It is translated as CASSLGGQGGNSPLHF.

This clone was recorded a few times. This chain uses TRBV12-3 or TRBV12-4 with TRBJ1-5; D is ambiguous. Trimming stripped 6 bases from V and 7 bases from J, with 13 bases between. The CDR3 runs 13 residues. Here the CDR3 DNA reads TGTGCCAGCAGCACTTCGACGGGGCAGCCCCAGCATTTT. The encoded protein is CASSTSTGQPQHF.

The CDR3 coding sequence is TGTGCCAGTAATGGGCAGTATGATGGCTACACCTTC. Amino acid sequence: CASNGQYDGYTF. V is TRBV19 and J is TRBJ1-2; unclear D gene. The CDR3 contains 12 residues. Per germline, CDR1 LNHDA and CDR2 SQIVND (reference sequence). The V end lost 7 bases, the J end lost 6 bases, and 12 bases lay between the germline ends.

The rearrangement uses TRBV25-1 and TRBJ1-4; D may be TRBD1 (6 bases). CDR1 is MGHDK and CDR2 is SYGVNS in the germline V gene. This CDR3 comprises 15 residues. V lost 2 bases and J 8 bases, leaving 15 bases between the germline ends. CDR3 amino acids: CASSELQGRREKLFF. CDR3 sequence (DNA): TGTGCCAGCAGTGAACTACAGGGCCGCCGGGAAAAACTGTTTTTT.

The chain combines TRBV27 with TRBJ1-3; 9 bases map to TRBD1. After removal of 5 bases from V and 5 bases from J, the junction contained 16 bases not matched to a gene. CDR1 and CDR2 from the germline V gene are MNHEY and SMNVEV (reference sequence). This CDR3 region has 18 residues. This chain's CDR3 is CASSPHSYRDRVRNTIYF. The CDR3 DNA reads as TGTGCCAGCAGTCCGCATAGTTATCGGGACAGGGTAAGAAACACCATATATTTT.

The rearrangement links TRBV6-5 to TRBJ2-7, with D uncertain. The CDR3 covers 14 residues. Germline lookup yields CDR1 MNHEY and CDR2 SVGAGI. V was trimmed by 0 bases and J by 2 bases, leaving 8 bases between them. This CDR3 reads CASSYSFTAYEQYF. The DNA for the CDR3 is TGTGCCAGCAGTTACTCGTTCACAGCCTACGAGCAGTACTTC.

This clone was seen only once. The chain couples TRBV7-2 to TRBJ2-7; 9 positions agree with TRBD2. This CDR3 is built from 14 residues. The J segment lost 2 bases and the V segment lost 7 bases, leaving 6 bases of the junction unmatched. Germline-derived CDR1 and CDR2 are SGHTA and FQGNSA. This chain's CDR3 is CASTQSGGPYEQYF. Written as DNA, the CDR3 is TGTGCCAGCACCCAAAGCGGGGGGCCCTACGAGCAGTACTTC.

This clone is a singleton in its sample. V is TRBV9 and J is TRBJ1-2; no firm D call. The CDR3 is 14 residues long. Between the trimmed V and J ends, which lost 2 bases and 6 bases, there was a span of 14 bases. Germline CDR1 is SGDLS and CDR2 is YYNGEE. CDR3 sequence reads: CASSVPGNLDGYTF. The CDR3 bases are TGTGCCAGCAGCGTCCCGGGGAATCTCGATGGCTACACCTTC.

This rearrangement joins TRBV9 to TRBJ1-1; TRBD1 aligns across 7 bases. Germline-derived CDR1 and CDR2 are SGDLS and YYNGEE. This CDR3 contains 15 residues. The V segment lost 4 bases and the J segment 0 bases; nucleotides outside the gene matches: 6. The CDR3 sequence is CASSWGDSLNTEAFF. CDR3 in DNA: TGTGCCAGCAGCTGGGGGGACAGCCTGAACACTGAAGCTTTCTTT.

The chain links TRBV5-1 to TRBJ2-3, with 7 bases identical to TRBD1. V shed 0 bases and J 0 bases; nucleotides not matched to a gene: 4. The CDR3 runs 16 residues. Per the germline V gene, CDR1 is SGHRS and CDR2 is YFSETQ. This CDR3 is CASSLAGQASTDTQYF. In DNA, the CDR3 is TGCGCCAGCAGCTTGGCCGGACAGGCTAGCACAGATACGCAGTATTTT.

This sequence joins TRBV6-5 and TRBJ1-4, with 8 nucleotides matching TRBD1. CDR3 size: 15 residues. Germline loops: CDR1 MNHEY, CDR2 SVGAGI. J was trimmed by 3 bases and V by 5 bases; bases with no gene match: 5. CDR3 nucleotides: TGTGCCAGCAGTCCCCGGGACAGGCCTAATGAAAAACTGTTTTTT. Residues: CASSPRDRPNEKLFF.

The chain is built from TRBV29-1 and TRBJ2-1, with 8 bases identical to TRBD1. J gave up 7 bases and V 7 bases, and 12 bases lay outside the gene matches. Per germline, CDR1 SQVTM and CDR2 ANQGSEA. The CDR3 extends over 14 amino acids. CDR3 sequence reads: CSAITGGSKNEQFF. For the CDR3, the DNA is TGCAGCGCCATCACAGGGGGGAGTAAGAATGAGCAGTTCTTC.

The chain has TRBV7-9 and TRBJ2-7; D is perhaps TRBD2 (7 bases). CDR1 SEHNR and CDR2 FQNEAQ come from the germline V gene (reference sequence). CDR3 size: 14 residues. The V end lost 2 bases, the J end lost 5 bases, and 13 bases lay between the germline ends. The CDR3 nucleotides are TGTGCCAGCAGCTTACGAGGGGGGGTCAACGAGCAGTACTTC. This translates into CASSLRGGVNEQYF.

The J gene is TRBJ1-5, the V gene TRBV21-1. TRBV21-1 is reported as a pseudogene. The CDR3 covers 17 residues. The chain's CDR3 is CASSKERATKAHQPQHF. Here the CDR3 DNA reads TGTGCCAGCAGCAAGGAGAGGGCGACTAAAGCTCATCAGCCCCAGCATTTT.